The present TCR beta chain was sequenced within a study of blood T cell repertoires in COVID-19. Produced via immunoSEQ multiplex PCR; TCRdb's table is partial and in-frame only. The sample has almost 100,000 clones, around nine tenths seen once. Deletions cut 3 bases from V and 2 bases from J, with 17 bases between. Germline V gives CDR1 MGHRA, CDR2 YSYEKL. This CDR3 has 17 amino acids. The source material was peripheral blood. This TCR was recovered from a man aged 50 or older with acute or convalescent COVID-19. V usage is TRBV4-1 and J usage is TRBJ1-5, with D possibly being TRBD1 (6 bases). CDR3 sequence reads: CASSQIQGGFGNQPQHF. Here the CDR3 DNA reads TGCGCCAGCAGCCAGATACAGGGAGGGTTTGGCAATCAGCCCCAGCATTTT.